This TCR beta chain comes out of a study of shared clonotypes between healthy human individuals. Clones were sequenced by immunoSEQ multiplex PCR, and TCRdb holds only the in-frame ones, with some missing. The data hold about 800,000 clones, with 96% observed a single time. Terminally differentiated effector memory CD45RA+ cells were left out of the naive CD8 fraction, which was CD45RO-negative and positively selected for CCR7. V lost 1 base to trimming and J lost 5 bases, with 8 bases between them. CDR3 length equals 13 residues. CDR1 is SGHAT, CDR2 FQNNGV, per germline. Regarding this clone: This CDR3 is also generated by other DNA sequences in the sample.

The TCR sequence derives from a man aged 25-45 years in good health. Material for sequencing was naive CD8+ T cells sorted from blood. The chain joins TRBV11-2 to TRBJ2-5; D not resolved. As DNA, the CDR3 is TGTGCCAGCAGCTTAGGGATCCAGGAGACCCAGTACTTC. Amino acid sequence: CASSLGIQETQYF.